These T cell receptor beta chains were read from a single sample in a study of blood T cell repertoires in COVID-19. Clones were sequenced by immunoSEQ multiplex PCR, and TCRdb holds only the in-frame ones, with some missing. The sample holds roughly 410,000 clones, about 91% seen once. The sample was peripheral blood. These receptors were taken from a woman aged 40 to 55 with COVID-19, enrolled during active disease. The CDR3 runs from the conserved cysteine through the conserved F or W. Each record gives: J gene, CDR3 length, clone size, D gene, V gene, CDR3 DNA, CDR3 protein. D genes are given only for firm matches. Size tells how often a clone was seen (once, few, many) or the class of an expanded clone, and some rows leave it out.

>TRBJ2-1|16|few|TRBD2|TRBV5-4
TGTGCCAGCAGCTATGGTGGCCTAGCGGGGACTAATGAGCAGTTCTTC
CASSYGGLAGTNEQFF
>TRBJ2-1|15|NA|TRBD1|TRBV7-7
TGTGCTAGCAGCTTCGGACAGGGGGGATTCAATGAGCAGTTCTTC
CASSFGQGGFNEQFF
>TRBJ2-7|13|once|NA|TRBV7-8
TGTGCCAGCAGCTTAGTCCAGGAACAAGTATGGAACTTC
CASSLVQEQVWNF
>TRBJ2-7|15|NA|TRBD1|TRBV5-4
TGTGCCAGCAGCTTGAAGTCCCGGGACAGGGCCGAGCAGTACTTC
CASSLKSRDRAEQYF
>TRBJ1-1|13|NA|TRBD1|TRBV19
TGTGCCAGTAGTAGGGGACAGGCCTTCCGGGCTTTCTTT
CASSRGQAFRAFF
>TRBJ2-3|16|NA|TRBD1|TRBV5-4
TGTGCCAGCAAGGGGGCATCCTACGGGGGCACAGATACGCAGTATTTT
CASKGASYGGTDTQYF
>TRBJ1-5|17|NA|NA|TRBV6-2/TRBV6-3
TGTGCCAGCAGTTACGGGGGGGGCTGGCATCTCAATCAGCCCCAGCATTTT
CASSYGGGWHLNQPQHF
>TRBJ1-4|15|NA|NA|TRBV6-5
TGTGCCAGCAGTTCCAGGTTCCTGGGTAATGAAAAACTGTTTTTT
CASSSRFLGNEKLFF
>TRBJ1-1|13|NA|TRBD1|TRBV6-4
TGTGCCAGCAGTGTGACAGGGTCTACTGAAGCTTTCTTT
CASSVTGSTEAFF
>TRBJ1-6|14|NA|NA|TRBV5-4
TGTGCCAGCAGCGTCGACAGGTTCAATTCACCCCTCCACTTT
CASSVDRFNSPLHF
>TRBJ1-4|13|NA|TRBD1|TRBV6-5
TGTGCCAGCAAAGGACAGGGATTTTCAAAACTGTTTTTT
CASKGQGFSKLFF
>TRBJ1-3|17|few|TRBD1|TRBV19
TGTGCCAGTAGCTGGACAGGGCTCGGCCACTCTGGAAACACCATATATTTT
CASSWTGLGHSGNTIYF
>TRBJ1-6|16|NA|TRBD1|TRBV5-6
TGTGCCAGCAGCTTGGCATGGGGACAGGGTAATTCACCCCTCCACTTT
CASSLAWGQGNSPLHF
>TRBJ2-6|17|NA|NA|TRBV10-3
TGTGCCATCAGCTCCGCGGGACTCCTCTCTGGGGCCAACGTCCTGACTTTC
CAISSAGLLSGANVLTF
>TRBJ1-2|14|few|NA|TRBV5-4
TGTGCCAGCTACTCCCACGGGGGGGACTATGGCTACACCTTC
CASYSHGGDYGYTF
>TRBJ2-7|11|NA|NA|TRBV14
TGTGCCAGCAGCCCGGGTGTCGAGCAGTACTTC
CASSPGVEQYF
>TRBJ1-4|13|NA|NA|TRBV6-5
TGTGCCAGCAGTATACAGCTTAATGAAAAACTGTTTTTT
CASSIQLNEKLFF
>TRBJ1-3|14|NA|NA|TRBV5-4
TGTGCCAGCAGCTTACAGCACTCTGGAAACACCATATATTTT
CASSLQHSGNTIYF
>TRBJ1-6|15|NA|NA|TRBV6-6
TGTGCCCTCGGGGGGGGGAGCTCCTATAATTCACCCCTCCACTTT
CALGGGSSYNSPLHF
>TRBJ2-3|15|NA|TRBD1|TRBV10-3
TGTGCCATCAGTGAAGACAGGGGTCGGACAGATACGCAGTATTTT
CAISEDRGRTDTQYF
>TRBJ1-3|16|NA|NA|TRBV5-1
TGCGCCAGCAGCTTGGAAGCGGGGCACTCTGGAAACACCATATATTTT
CASSLEAGHSGNTIYF
>TRBJ1-5|13|NA|NA|TRBV15
TGTGCCACCAGCAGAGATCTGGCTCAGCCCCAGCATTTT
CATSRDLAQPQHF
>TRBJ1-3|11|few|TRBD1|TRBV19
TGTGCCATCGCGGGACAGGTCAAAGTATATTTT
CAIAGQVKVYF
>TRBJ2-7|13|NA|NA|TRBV6-2/TRBV6-3
TGTGCCAGCAGTTACGAGAATTCCTACGAGCAGTACTTC
CASSYENSYEQYF
>TRBJ2-3|16|NA|NA|TRBV15
TGTGCCACCAGCAGGTCAGTGGACAGCTACACAGATACGCAGTATTTT
CATSRSVDSYTDTQYF
>TRBJ1-2|18|NA|NA|TRBV4-2
TGTGCCAGCAGCCAAGTTCCCCGGTGGGGGGGGGAGTACTATGGCTACACCTTC
CASSQVPRWGGEYYGYTF
>TRBJ2-7|13|NA|NA|TRBV7-2
TGTGCCAGCAGCCTTCTTAGGGGGTACGAGCAGTACTTC
CASSLLRGYEQYF
>TRBJ1-2|14|NA|NA|TRBV23-1
TGCGCCAGCAGTCAATCGGACAGAAACTATGGCTACACCTTC
CASSQSDRNYGYTF
>TRBJ1-4|16|NA|NA|TRBV9
TGTGCCAGCAGCGTAGCCCCAGGGGCCGCTAATGAAAAACTGTTTTTT
CASSVAPGAANEKLFF
>TRBJ2-2|14|NA|NA|TRBV19
TGTGCCAGTAGGGACAAACTAAACACCGGGGAGCTGTTTTTT
CASRDKLNTGELFF
>TRBJ2-1|16|NA|TRBD1|TRBV27
TGTGCCAGCAGTTTATCAGGGACAGGGTCGACTAGTGAGCAGTTCTTC
CASSLSGTGSTSEQFF
>TRBJ1-3|15|NA|NA|TRBV28
TGTGCCAGCAGTTTGCCAGGGCCTGGTGGAAACACCATATATTTT
CASSLPGPGGNTIYF
>TRBJ1-1|13|NA|NA|TRBV30
TGTGCCTGGAGCGGGGACAATCGATCGGGAGCTTTCTTT
CAWSGDNRSGAFF
>TRBJ1-4|14|NA|NA|TRBV19
TGTGCCAGTAGACCCCAGGGATTTCGGGAAAAACTGTTTTTT
CASRPQGFREKLFF
>TRBJ1-3|14|NA|NA|TRBV3-1/TRBV3-2
TGTGCCAGCAGCCGACAGAGTTACGGAAACACCATATATTTT
CASSRQSYGNTIYF
>TRBJ1-1|14|NA|NA|TRBV18
TGTGCCAGCTCACCAGAGACAATGAACACTGAAGCTTTCTTT
CASSPETMNTEAFF
>TRBJ1-1|14|NA|NA|TRBV4-3
TGCGCCAGCAGCCCTCACGATACGGGGGCTGAAGCTTTCTTT
CASSPHDTGAEAFF
>TRBJ1-1|15|NA|NA|TRBV6-5
TGTGCCAGCAGTTACTCCGGGTTGTTGAACACTGAAGCTTTCTTT
CASSYSGLLNTEAFF
>TRBJ2-2|14|NA|TRBD2|TRBV27
TGTGCCAGCGGGTCGGGACTAGCCGGCGGGGAGCTGTTTTTT
CASGSGLAGGELFF
>TRBJ2-1|13|once|NA|TRBV7-8
TGTGCCAGCAGCTTACAGGTGGGCAGCCCTAAGTTCTTC
CASSLQVGSPKFF
>TRBJ1-1|13|NA|TRBD1|TRBV14
TGTGCCAGCAGCCAACCAGGGGGCACTGAAGCTTTCTTT
CASSQPGGTEAFF
>TRBJ2-7|12|NA|NA|TRBV6-5
TGTGCCAGCAGCGGATCAGGGTACGAGCAGTACTTC
CASSGSGYEQYF
>TRBJ1-4|14|NA|NA|TRBV4-1
TGCGCCAGCAGCCCGGGGTCCTGGGCGGAAAAACTGTTTTTT
CASSPGSWAEKLFF
>TRBJ2-7|14|NA|NA|TRBV9
TGTGCCAGCAGCGTCGAACAGTTCTCCTACGAGCAGTACTTC
CASSVEQFSYEQYF
>TRBJ2-1|13|NA|TRBD2|TRBV7-3
TGTGCCAGCAGCCCCATCGGGGGGTCTGAGCAGTTCTTC
CASSPIGGSEQFF
>TRBJ2-1|18|NA|TRBD2|TRBV15
TGTGCCACCAGCAGAGATAGGGCACTAGCGGGAGCAGTAAATGAGCAGTTCTTC
CATSRDRALAGAVNEQFF